A single sample is the source of the 28 T cell receptor beta chains below, sequenced in a study of identical twins' blood T cells. In TCRdb, the 5' RACE reads were re-called with MiXCR into one record per CDR3 protein. The table shows 350,000 to 400,000 distinct CDR3 sequences, with about 28% occurring only once. Specimen: PBMCs. The receptors derive from a woman aged 18 to 49 in good health.

V gene TRBV10-3 combines with J gene TRBJ2-1; tentative D call: TRBD1 (5 bases). Germline V CDR1 and CDR2: ENHRY, SYGVKD. The CDR3 runs 14 residues. The V and J ends lost 8 bases and 2 bases respectively, with 13 bases between them. The DNA for the CDR3 is TGTGCCATCCTAGGGGATCCTACCTACAATGAGCAGTTCTTC. It codes for CAILGDPTYNEQFF.

CDR3 region: CASSYSWVPPYNEQFF. The DNA of the CDR3 is TGTGCCAGCAGTTACTCATGGGTCCCTCCCTACAATGAGCAGTTCTTC. V is TRBV6-5 and J is TRBJ2-1; D not certain. The germline CDR1 and CDR2 sequences are MNHEY and SVGAGI. Deletions cut 0 bases from V and 2 bases from J, with 11 bases between. The CDR3 is 16 residues long.

The chain has TRBV4-3 and TRBJ1-5; D call uncertain. The V and J ends lost 3 bases and 2 bases respectively, with 11 bases between them. This CDR3 spans 15 amino acids. Germline V lookup: CDR1 LGHNA, CDR2 YSLEER. The CDR3 reads CASSHSSWGNQPQHF. CDR3 DNA: TGCGCCAGCAGCCATTCCTCTTGGGGCAATCAGCCCCAGCATTTT.

This clonotype has a count of ten or more. The V and J genes are TRBV29-1 and TRBJ1-4; 7 positions agree with TRBD1. CDR1 and CDR2 from the germline V gene are SQVTM and ANQGSEA. CDR3 length: 13 amino acids. After removal of 7 bases from V and 7 bases from J, the junction contained 9 bases not matched to a gene. Here the CDR3 reads CSGRRGLSEKLFF. The DNA for the CDR3 is TGCAGCGGAAGAAGGGGGCTTAGTGAAAAACTGTTTTTT.

Only a few counts were recorded for this clonotype. The chain couples TRBV6-1 to TRBJ1-5; a weak D match, TRBD1 (5 bases). The germline gives CDR1 MNHNS, CDR2 SASEGT. The V end lost 5 bases, the J end lost 7 bases, and 9 bases lay between the germline ends. This CDR3 is 12 amino acids long. This CDR3 reads CASSIRVQPQHF. The CDR3 bases are TGTGCCAGCAGTATCAGGGTACAGCCCCAGCATTTT.

This clonotype was seen many times. This sequence joins TRBV6-6 and TRBJ1-3; possible D gene TRBD1, 5 bases. V gave up 0 bases and J gave up 0 bases, with 15 bases separating them. The CDR3 is 18 residues long. Germline CDR1 MNHNY, CDR2 SVGAGI (reference sequence). The CDR3, as DNA: TGTGCCAGCAGTTACTCCTACCGCGGGGCGAGCTCTGGAAACACCATATATTTT. Residues: CASSYSYRGASSGNTIYF.

The chain employs TRBV20-1 and TRBJ1-1; the D is unclear. V shed 1 base and J shed 4 bases, with 10 bases lying between them. Germline CDR1 reads DFQATT; CDR2 reads SNEGSKA (reference sequence). This CDR3 is built from 13 residues. Here the CDR3 reads CSARVEGPTEAFF. DNA of the CDR3: TGCAGTGCTAGAGTAGAGGGTCCCACTGAAGCTTTCTTT.

This clonotype turned up a few times. The rearrangement joins TRBV19 to TRBJ2-1; 9 bases line up with TRBD2. CDR3 length: 15 residues. V was clipped by 2 bases and J by 5 bases; unmatched bases: 4. Germline CDR1 and CDR2: LNHDA and SQIVND (reference sequence). CDR3 amino acids: CASSILAGPHNEQFF. Written as DNA, the CDR3 is TGTGCCAGTAGTATACTAGCGGGACCTCACAATGAGCAGTTCTTC.

This clonotype occurred a few times. The gene calls are TRBV4-2 and TRBJ2-7; D possibly matches TRBD1 or TRBD2 (5 bases each). The CDR3 is 16 amino acids. Germline V gene lookup returns CDR1 LGHNA and CDR2 YNFKEQ. V was cut by 3 bases and J by 4 bases, with 19 bases left in between. The chain's CDR3 is CASSHPARNRTYEQYF. CDR3 in DNA: TGTGCCAGCAGCCACCCCGCGAGAAACAGGACTTACGAGCAGTACTTC.

This clonotype showed up many times. The chain joins TRBV11-2 to TRBJ1-1, with no clear D. The CDR3 runs to 14 residues. V lost 2 bases and J lost 5, with 12 bases in between. CDR1 is SGHAT and CDR2 is FQNNGV in the germline V gene. The DNA of the CDR3 is TGTGCCAGCAGCTTATCTATGGGGAGAACTGAAGCTTTCTTT. Translating gives CASSLSMGRTEAFF.

This clonotype was seen a few times. This rearrangement joins TRBV10-3 to TRBJ2-2, with 7 bases matching TRBD1. CDR3 size: 14 residues. The germline gives CDR1 ENHRY, CDR2 SYGVKD. After removal of 5 bases from V and 2 bases from J, the junction contained 2 bases not matched to a gene. The CDR3 loop reads CAISWDSNTGELFF. The CDR3 nucleotides are TGTGCCATCAGTTGGGACAGTAACACCGGGGAGCTGTTTTTT.

This clonotype was found a few times. The J gene is TRBJ2-1, the V gene TRBV3-1, with a weak D call TRBD1 (8 bases). This CDR3 comprises 16 residues. The germline CDR1 and CDR2 sequences are LGHDT and YNNKEL (reference sequence). Deletions cut 7 bases from V and 10 bases from J, with 26 bases between. The DNA of the CDR3 is TGTGCCAGCAATCCACTCCCAGGGGGCGGGAGTACGGAGCAGTTCTTC. It translates to CASNPLPGGGSTEQFF.

The rearrangement uses TRBV28 and TRBJ1-5; a possible D gene is TRBD1 (5 bases). Trimming cost V 9 bases and J 5 bases, with 20 bases left between them. The CDR3 runs to 15 residues. In germline, CDR1 is MDHEN, CDR2 SYDVKM. Here the CDR3 reads CARQLSPGADQPQHF. CDR3 bases: TGTGCCAGACAGCTTTCCCCTGGGGCCGATCAGCCCCAGCATTTT.

The chain couples TRBV6-2 or TRBV6-3 to TRBJ2-2; the match to TRBD2 covers 12 bases. V dropped 4 bases and J dropped 5; count of bases not matched to a gene: 8. Germline CDR1 MNHEY, CDR2 SVGEGT. This CDR3 is built from 17 residues. The CDR3 protein is CASSSRLAGEATGELFF. The CDR3 bases are TGTGCCAGCAGTTCCCGACTAGCGGGAGAGGCAACCGGGGAGCTGTTTTTT.

The chain recombines TRBV6-6 with TRBJ1-5; perhaps TRBD1 as D (6 bases). V was pared by 7 bases and J by 4 bases, with 14 bases between. The CDR3 runs 14 residues. From germline, CDR1 is MNHNY and CDR2 SVGAGI (reference sequence). The CDR3 sequence is CASIPTGLNQPQHF. In nucleotides, the CDR3 is TGTGCCAGCATCCCGACAGGTCTGAATCAGCCCCAGCATTTT.

V is TRBV18 and J is TRBJ1-1; a possible D gene is TRBD1 (5 bases). V gave up 3 bases and J gave up 2 bases, with 10 bases separating them. Germline CDR1 is KGHSH and CDR2 is LQKENI. The CDR3 loop spans 14 amino acids. The CDR3 loop is CASSPRAANTEAFF. The CDR3 DNA reads as TGTGCCAGCTCACCCAGGGCCGCTAACACTGAAGCTTTCTTT.

The chain joins TRBV12-3 or TRBV12-4 to TRBJ1-2; D gene uncertain. This CDR3 spans 16 amino acids. The V end lost 4 bases, the J end lost 2 bases, and 17 bases lay between the germline ends. The CDR3 nucleotides read TGTGCCAGCAGTTATAATTACGCCATTATAAACTATGGCTACACCTTC. This encodes CASSYNYAIINYGYTF.

This clonotype was observed a handful of times. This chain links TRBV20-1 with TRBJ2-1, with 10 bases that match TRBD2. V lost 6 bases, J lost 4 bases, and 9 bases stayed unmatched. The CDR3 loop spans 15 amino acids. CDR1 is DFQATT, CDR2 SNEGSKA, per germline (reference sequence). The CDR3 protein is CSAPPSGRMYNEQFF. The CDR3 DNA sequence: TGCAGTGCCCCCCCTAGCGGGAGAATGTACAATGAGCAGTTCTTC.

This clonotype has more than one count but fewer than ten. This chain links TRBV3-1 with TRBJ2-2; tentative D call: TRBD2 (5 bases). Trimming cost V 4 bases and J 3 bases, with 12 bases left between them. Germline CDR1 LGHDT, CDR2 YNNKEL (reference sequence). The CDR3 consists of 15 residues. The CDR3 DNA reads as TGTGCCAGCAGCCTTACCGGGATACACACCGGGGAGCTGTTTTTT. Protein: CASSLTGIHTGELFF.

The table lists this clonotype with many counts. The rearrangement joins TRBV11-2 to TRBJ2-1; D unresolved. CDR3 length equals 11 residues. Germline lookup yields CDR1 SGHAT and CDR2 FQNNGV. Trimming stripped 3 bases from V and 8 bases from J, with 5 bases between. CDR3 DNA sequence: TGTGCCAGCAGCTTTGTCCATGAGCAGTTCTTC. It specifies CASSFVHEQFF.

This clonotype was seen at least ten times. The chain carries TRBV10-3 and TRBJ1-1; D remains ambiguous. This CDR3 has 12 residues. Trimming took 3 bases from V and 5 from J, leaving 7 bases between them. The germline V gene encodes CDR1 ENHRY and CDR2 SYGVKD. The CDR3 DNA reads TGTGCCATCAGTGAACTTAGGACTGAAGCTTTCTTT. Translating gives CAISELRTEAFF.

A remark on this clonotype: This clone may be a read error of a much larger clone one base away. The V gene is TRBV18, the J gene TRBJ1-6; no firm D call. The CDR3 length is 16 residues. V was shortened by 8 bases and J by 9 bases, with 23 bases between the two germline ends. The germline V gene encodes CDR1 KGHSH and CDR2 LQKENI. Here the CDR3 reads CASPKSTEGRSSPLHF. The DNA of the CDR3 is TGTGCCAGCCCCAAGAGTACGGAAGGTCGGAGTTCACCCCTCCACTTT.

The rearrangement links TRBV27 to TRBJ1-1, with D unclear. V lost 5 bases and J 2 bases, leaving 12 bases between the germline ends. The CDR3 is 14 amino acids. From germline, CDR1 is MNHEY and CDR2 SMNVEV (reference sequence). As DNA, the CDR3 is TGTGCCAGCAGTCTCGGGCGGATTAACACTGAAGCTTTCTTT. Translated: CASSLGRINTEAFF.

The chain uses TRBV6-5 and TRBJ2-2; D is perhaps TRBD2 (6 bases). CDR3 length: 14 residues. V gave up 7 bases and J gave up 5 bases, with 14 bases separating them. Germline lookup yields CDR1 MNHEY and CDR2 SVGAGI. The CDR3: CASKGLQRTGELFF. The DNA of the CDR3 is TGTGCCAGCAAGGGACTCCAGAGGACCGGGGAGCTGTTTTTT.

The rearrangement links TRBV27 to TRBJ1-2; D is unclear. CDR1 and CDR2 from the germline V gene are MNHEY and SMNVEV (reference sequence). The CDR3 covers 15 residues. The ends were cut back, 2 bases at V and 4 bases at J, with 14 bases in the middle. The CDR3 DNA follows: TGTGCCAGCAGTTTAAACGGAATCACCATCTATGGCTACACCTTC. As protein: CASSLNGITIYGYTF.

In this sample, this clonotype turned up many times. The chain is built from TRBV11-3 and TRBJ1-1; 7 nucleotides align to TRBD1. The CDR3 extends over 14 amino acids. The J segment lost 1 base and the V segment lost 5 bases, leaving 4 bases of the junction unmatched. In germline, CDR1 is SGHNT, CDR2 YENEEA. CDR3 loop: CASSRQGQNTEAFF. CDR3 DNA sequence: TGTGCCAGCAGCCGACAGGGTCAGAACACTGAAGCTTTCTTT.

To note about this clonotype: This may be a read error: a much more frequent sequence differs by one nucleotide. The chain carries TRBV6-6 and TRBJ1-1; the D is unclear. Germline V CDR1 and CDR2: MNHNY, SVGAGI (reference sequence). There are 12 residues in the CDR3. CDR3 region: CVSRAGNTEAFF. The CDR3 DNA sequence: TGTGTCAGCCGGGCGGGGAACACTGAAGCTTTCTTT.

The chain uses TRBV20-1 and TRBJ2-3, with 11 nucleotides matching TRBD2. The length of the CDR3 is 15 residues. J gave up 5 bases and V 3 bases, and 7 bases lay outside the gene matches. Germline V gene sequence: CDR1 DFQATT, CDR2 SNEGSKA (reference sequence). This chain's CDR3 is CSASSALAGGDTQYF. The DNA of the CDR3 is TGCAGTGCTAGTTCCGCCCTAGCGGGGGGAGATACGCAGTATTTT.